Below, 27 T cell receptor beta chains from the same sample are listed, as sequenced in a study of a mutant IDH1 vaccine in newly diagnosed glioma (dated by TCRdb to the early 2020s). Library prep was done by the immunoSEQ multiplex PCR assay. This is the immuneACCESS table as TCRdb keeps it, with only in-frame sequences that have V and J called. A part of the clones is gone; compared with another copy, unresolved V genes explain less than half, and the rest is unexplained. The table for this sample lists over 45,000 clones; about 88% of them were counted only once. The leading ten clones occupy 6% to 7.5% of the sample. Their antigens are not known. This specimen's time point label, interpreted: week 5, during vaccination. Each vaccine dose, consisting of 300 ug of a 20-mer mutant IDH1 peptide in Montanide, was administered subcutaneously with topical imiquimod. Sample: PBMCs, taken from a glioma patient whose treatment included an IDH1 peptide vaccine. These receptors all come from a woman aged 50 to 60 with glioma.

This rearrangement joins TRBV7-2 to TRBJ1-1; D is unresolved. Trimming removed 4 bases from V and 0 bases from J, with 6 bases in between. Germline V gene data show CDR1 as SGHTA and CDR2 as FQGNSA. The CDR3 is 13 amino acids. The CDR3, as DNA: TGTGCCAGCAGCTCCCAACTGAACACTGAAGCTTTCTTT. This sequence encodes CASSSQLNTEAFF.

The chain has TRBV19 and TRBJ1-1, with 8 nucleotides matching TRBD1. V dropped 5 bases and J dropped 4; count of bases not matched to a gene: 12. CDR1 is LNHDA and CDR2 is SQIVND in the germline V gene (reference sequence). CDR3 length: 16 residues. CDR3 sequence (DNA): TGTGCCAGTAGTTCCCAGGGGGCCGGGGTGGGCACTGAAGCTTTCTTT. Translated, it gives CASSSQGAGVGTEAFF.

J is TRBJ2-3 and V is TRBV4-1; 7 bases line up with TRBD2. The germline CDR1 and CDR2 sequences are MGHRA and YSYEKL. J gave up 6 bases and V 2 bases, and 17 bases lay outside the gene matches. The CDR3 totals 18 residues. CDR3 coding DNA: TGCGCCAGCAGCCAAACATTGGATAGCGGGCGGGGCGGGGATACGCAGTATTTT. It encodes CASSQTLDSGRGGDTQYF.

The chain has TRBV4-3 and TRBJ2-5; 8 bases map to TRBD1. This CDR3 spans 15 amino acids. V lost 4 bases to trimming and J lost 4 bases; unmatched junction nucleotides: 8. Germline CDR1 reads LGHNA; CDR2 reads YSLEER. CDR3 bases: TGCGCCAGCAGCCTCGACAGGGGTGGGGGAGAGACCCAGTACTTC. Its translation is CASSLDRGGGETQYF.

The chain joins TRBV30 to TRBJ1-2; D is uncertain. The length of the CDR3 is 17 residues. Germline V gives CDR1 GTSNPN, CDR2 SVGIG (reference sequence). With 0 bases removed from V and 4 bases from J, the gap between germline ends came to 21 bases. CDR3 bases: TGTGCCTGGAGTGTCCCGTTGGCACGAAACTCAGGCTATGGCTACACCTTC. It codes for CAWSVPLARNSGYGYTF.

The chain employs TRBV2 and TRBJ1-2; 10 bases are a match to TRBD1. V shed 4 bases and J 6 bases; nucleotides not matched to a gene: 8. The CDR3 loop spans 15 amino acids. Germline V CDR1 and CDR2: SNHLY, FYNNEI. Here the CDR3 DNA reads TGTGCCAGCAGTGCTCAGACAGGGGGCTACGATGGCTACACCTTC. Translation: CASSAQTGGYDGYTF.

The rearrangement uses TRBV6-1 and TRBJ2-7; TRBD2 matches 14 bases. The CDR3 extends over 15 amino acids. J gave up 1 base and V 6 bases, and 2 bases lay outside the gene matches. Per germline, CDR1 MNHNS and CDR2 SASEGT. CDR3 nucleotide sequence: TGTGCCAGCAGCTGGACTAGCGGGGGGTCCTACGAGCAGTACTTC. It specifies CASSWTSGGSYEQYF.

This clone has a handful of counts. The chain joins TRBV10-2 to TRBJ1-1; weak D call: TRBD1 (5 bases). Germline V gene sequence: CDR1 WSHSY, CDR2 SAAADI. The CDR3 totals 13 residues. Trimming took 7 bases from V and 1 from J, leaving 10 bases between them. CDR3 DNA: TGCGCCAGCACTCCAAGGGGGAACACTGAAGCTTTCTTT. It is translated as CASTPRGNTEAFF.

The rearrangement links TRBV30 to TRBJ1-2; D is uncertain. The CDR3 covers 14 residues. Per the germline V gene, CDR1 is GTSNPN and CDR2 is SVGIG (reference sequence). V lost 0 bases and J 1 base, leaving 9 bases between the germline ends. CDR3: CAWSVEGVNYGYTF. CDR3 in DNA: TGTGCCTGGAGTGTAGAGGGAGTTAACTATGGCTACACCTTC. Variable domain in full (rest from reference TRBV30 and TRBJ1-2): SQTIHQWPATLVQPVGSPLSLECTVEGTSNPNLYWYRQAAGRGLQLLFYSVGIGQISSEVPQNLSASRPQDRQFILSSKKLLLSDSGFYLCAWSVEGVNYGYTFGSGTRLTVV.

The chain links TRBV2 to TRBJ1-5, with unresolved D. CDR1 and CDR2 from the germline V gene are SNHLY and FYNNEI. This CDR3 spans 12 amino acids. Trimming took 4 bases from V and 12 from J, leaving 13 bases between them. The CDR3 sequence: CASSVDGLHQHF. The CDR3 DNA sequence: TGTGCCAGCAGTGTTGACGGACTCCACCAGCATTTT.

J is TRBJ2-3 and V is TRBV7-6; the D is unclear. The germline V gene encodes CDR1 SGHVS and CDR2 FNYEAQ. V shed 4 bases and J shed 2 bases, with 13 bases lying between them. CDR3 size: 15 residues. The CDR3 DNA reads TGTGCCAGCAGCTCCCAGTCCTCTGCCACAGATACGCAGTATTTT. Residues: CASSSQSSATDTQYF.

The chain employs TRBV30 and TRBJ1-2; D possibly corresponds to TRBD1 (6 bases). The germline V gene has CDR1 GTSNPN and CDR2 SVGIG (reference sequence). V dropped 2 bases and J dropped 4 bases, with 11 bases sitting between them. The CDR3 has 13 amino acids. Here the CDR3 DNA reads TGTGCCTGGAGTACAGGGTTAATCTATGGCTACACCTTC. This encodes CAWSTGLIYGYTF.

V usage is TRBV6-6 and J usage is TRBJ2-7; TRBD2 aligns across 8 bases. This CDR3 has 13 residues. The J segment lost 6 bases and the V segment lost 6 bases, leaving 7 bases of the junction unmatched. Germline CDR1 reads MNHNY; CDR2 reads SVGAGI (reference sequence). The CDR3 region is CASSPGGAGEQYF. CDR3 DNA: TGTGCCAGCAGCCCCGGGGGGGCGGGCGAGCAGTACTTC.

This clone occurred once. The chain is built from TRBV4-3 and TRBJ1-5; weak D call: TRBD1 (6 bases). The CDR3 has 15 residues. V lost 0 bases to trimming and J lost 3 bases, with 9 bases between them. The germline gives CDR1 LGHNA, CDR2 YSLEER. CDR3 in amino acids: CASSQEHRVNQPQHF. The CDR3 DNA follows: TGCGCCAGCAGCCAAGAGCACAGGGTCAATCAGCCCCAGCATTTT.

Only one count was recorded for this clone. V is TRBV6-5 and J is TRBJ2-7; D is possibly TRBD1 or TRBD2 (6 bases each). The CDR3 is 15 residues long. Germline CDR1 is MNHEY and CDR2 is SVGAGI. Trimming removed 6 bases from V and 0 bases from J, with 15 bases in between. The CDR3 sequence is CASRESGASSYEQYF. The CDR3 DNA reads TGTGCCAGCAGGGAATCGGGGGCCTCCTCCTACGAGCAGTACTTC.

The V gene is TRBV7-9, the J gene TRBJ2-3, with a possible D match to TRBD2 (7 bases). Germline V gives CDR1 SEHNR, CDR2 FQNEAQ (reference sequence). CDR3 length: 14 amino acids. Between the trimmed V and J ends, which lost 5 bases and 7 bases, there was a span of 16 bases. The CDR3 is CASSLRGAVYTQYF. The DNA of the CDR3 is TGTGCCAGCAGCCTCCGGGGGGCGGTGTATACGCAGTATTTT.

This chain connects TRBV9 to TRBJ1-4; D gene ambiguous. This CDR3 region has 15 residues. Germline CDR1 and CDR2: SGDLS and YYNGEE. Trimming shortened V by 4 bases and J by 4 bases, and 14 bases separated the two germline ends. The CDR3, as DNA: TGTGCCAGCAGCCCCGAATCCGGGGTTAATGAAAAACTGTTTTTT. Translation gives CASSPESGVNEKLFF.

The V gene is TRBV9, the J gene TRBJ2-1, with 9 nucleotides matching TRBD1. This CDR3 comprises 15 residues. V lost 4 bases to trimming and J lost 7 bases; unmatched junction nucleotides: 9. From germline, CDR1 is SGDLS and CDR2 YYNGEE. For the CDR3, the DNA is TGTGCCAGCAGCCCACTTGGGGGACAGGGAAATGAGCAGTTCTTC. Amino acids: CASSPLGGQGNEQFF.

The chain uses TRBV18 and TRBJ2-2, with D unresolved. Germline V gene sequence: CDR1 KGHSH, CDR2 LQKENI. The CDR3 consists of 13 residues. Trimming stripped 3 bases from V and 5 bases from J, with 7 bases between. For the CDR3, the DNA is TGTGCCAGCTCACCTGATCGTACCGGGGAGCTGTTTTTT. Translation gives CASSPDRTGELFF.

The chain uses TRBV6-1 and TRBJ2-7, with 8 nucleotides matching TRBD1. With V trimmed by 6 bases and J by 6 bases, 10 bases remained unmatched. Germline V CDR1 and CDR2: MNHNS, SASEGT. The CDR3 consists of 14 residues. CDR3 sequence: CASSMDRDGSEQYF. CDR3 in DNA: TGTGCCAGCAGCATGGACAGGGATGGGAGCGAGCAGTACTTC.

In this sample, this clone turned up a few times. The rearrangement uses TRBV27 and TRBJ1-2; 8 bases map to TRBD1. Trimming cost V 5 bases and J 6 bases; bases outside gene matches: 8. CDR3 length equals 14 residues. The germline gives CDR1 MNHEY, CDR2 SMNVEV (reference sequence). In DNA form, the CDR3 reads TGTGCCAGCAGTGCACTAGGGACAGGAAATGGCTACACCTTC. This codes for CASSALGTGNGYTF.

The CDR3 nucleotides are TGCGCCAGCAGCATCACCAGCACCGGGGAGCTGTTTTTT. Translated: CASSITSTGELFF. V is TRBV5-1 and J is TRBJ2-2; D gene ambiguous. Trimming stripped 4 bases from V and 4 bases from J, with 8 bases between. This CDR3 contains 13 residues. The germline gives CDR1 SGHRS, CDR2 YFSETQ.

The V gene is TRBV7-6, the J gene TRBJ2-5; D might be TRBD1 (5 bases). CDR3 length: 13 residues. From germline, CDR1 is SGHVS and CDR2 FNYEAQ. V was shortened by 11 bases and J by 1 base, with 14 bases between the two germline ends. CDR3 in amino acids: CACSPDSQETQYF. In DNA, the CDR3 is TGTGCCTGTAGCCCTGACAGCCAAGAGACCCAGTACTTC.

The chain links TRBV6-4 to TRBJ2-3, with TRBD2 identical over 14 bases. J was trimmed by 4 bases and V by 3 bases; bases with no gene match: 6. The CDR3 spans 17 residues. Per the germline V gene, CDR1 is MRHNA and CDR2 is SNTAGT. CDR3 region: CASSELGLAGGADTQYF. The CDR3 nucleotides are TGTGCCAGCAGTGAACTAGGACTAGCGGGGGGAGCAGATACGCAGTATTTT.

The chain combines TRBV5-1 with TRBJ2-3; the D is unclear. Germline CDR1 is SGHRS and CDR2 is YFSETQ. CDR3 length: 12 amino acids. Trimming pared 4 bases from V and 1 base from J, leaving 4 bases between. The CDR3: CASSPGTDTQYF. DNA for the CDR3: TGCGCCAGCAGCCCAGGCACAGATACGCAGTATTTT.

The chain has TRBV7-9 and TRBJ2-3; tentatively, D is TRBD2 (6 bases). The ends were cut back, 5 bases at V and 0 bases at J, with 12 bases in the middle. The CDR3 runs to 15 residues. CDR1 and CDR2 from the germline V gene are SEHNR and FQNEAQ (reference sequence). The CDR3 DNA follows: TGTGCCAGCAGCCCCAGCGGGTCTAGCACAGATACGCAGTATTTT. Protein: CASSPSGSSTDTQYF.

The chain has TRBV5-6 and TRBJ2-3, with 7 positions matching TRBD2. After removal of 1 base from V and 1 base from J, the junction contained 6 bases not matched to a gene. This CDR3 comprises 16 residues. Per the germline V gene, CDR1 is SGHDT and CDR2 is YYEEEE. CDR3 sequence (DNA): TGTGCCAGCAGCTTGTCCATGGCGGGGGGCACAGATACGCAGTATTTT. Translated, it gives CASSLSMAGGTDTQYF.